Listed below are T cell receptor beta chains from one sample, sequenced in a study of CD8 T cells in ankylosing spondylitis. Each CDR3 protein is one row after TCRdb ran MiXCR on the 5' RACE reads. Here the sample spans a few hundred thousand distinct CDR3 sequences, approximately 7.4% being singletons. The material sequenced was blood, either unsorted or a sorted T cell fraction (not recorded which). These receptors were taken from a male donor with ankylosing spondylitis. The CDR3 runs from the conserved cysteine through the conserved F or W. Rows may omit the clone size; those that give it use once, few, many or a size class.

>.|TRBJ1-1|TRBV19
CASFQGQMNTEAFF
>many|TRBJ2-7|TRBV12-3/TRBV12-4
CASSDNRVNHYEQYF
>.|TRBJ1-2|TRBV7-9
CASSLAALRGGYTF
>many|TRBJ2-7|TRBV4-2
CASSYIAAYEQYF
>few|TRBJ1-5|TRBV19
CASSWDRGSNQPQHF
>many|TRBJ2-5|TRBV7-9
CASSLGSASGARPQYF
>.|TRBJ2-2|TRBV27
CASAGDYNTGELFF
>.|TRBJ2-7|TRBV11-2
CASSLGGTSGLYEQYF
>many|TRBJ1-2|TRBV4-3
CASSQGLRGQGPSSNYGYTF
>.|TRBJ1-2|TRBV28
CASSRTGWISYGYTF
>many|TRBJ2-1|TRBV6-1
CASKQGRGTFF
>many|TRBJ2-2|TRBV4-2
CASSQVDRNTGELFF
>many|TRBJ2-7|TRBV5-1
CASSPGQGTGEQYF
>many|TRBJ2-1|TRBV7-9
CASSLASQFSGGAYNEQFF
>many|TRBJ2-7|TRBV28
CASSFRGTYEQYF
>many|TRBJ1-6|TRBV11-2
CASSLGQYNSPLHF
>many|TRBJ2-3|TRBV7-8
CASSLTGVADTQYF
>many|TRBJ2-5|TRBV5-6
CASSRRGLADWETQYF
>many|TRBJ1-6|TRBV20-1
CSASAGTGSSPLHF
>many|TRBJ2-3|TRBV12-3/TRBV12-4
CASSRDSSTDTQYF
>many|TRBJ2-1|TRBV27
CASSVLAGGSSGQFF
>many|TRBJ2-7|TRBV9
CASSAWQGDEQYF
>many|TRBJ2-2|TRBV29-1
CSGAGPTGKGTGELFF
>many|TRBJ1-5|TRBV6-5
CASSYLEGQPQHF
>many|TRBJ1-5|TRBV9
CASSPQPGTPEPQHF
>.|TRBJ1-1|TRBV7-2
CASSFLTANTEAFF
>.|TRBJ2-3|TRBV7-9
CASSLDVGGVTDTQYF
>.|TRBJ2-4|TRBV19
CASSTRPYPTLAKNIQYF
>.|TRBJ2-5|TRBV7-2
CASSLKGAVLRETQYF
>.|TRBJ2-1|TRBV4-2
CASSQGDPGGSQFF